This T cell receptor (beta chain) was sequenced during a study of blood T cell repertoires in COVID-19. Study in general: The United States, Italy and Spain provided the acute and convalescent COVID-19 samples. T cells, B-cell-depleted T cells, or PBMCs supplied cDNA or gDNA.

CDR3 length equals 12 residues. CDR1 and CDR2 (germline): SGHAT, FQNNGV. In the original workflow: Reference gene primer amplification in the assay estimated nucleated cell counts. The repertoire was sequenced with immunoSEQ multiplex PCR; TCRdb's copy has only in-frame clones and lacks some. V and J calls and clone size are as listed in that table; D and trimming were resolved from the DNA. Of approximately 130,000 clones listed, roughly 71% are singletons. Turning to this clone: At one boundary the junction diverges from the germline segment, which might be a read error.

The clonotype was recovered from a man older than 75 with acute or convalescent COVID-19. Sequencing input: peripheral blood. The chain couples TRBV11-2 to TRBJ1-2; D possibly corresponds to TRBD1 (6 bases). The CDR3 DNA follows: TGTGCCAGCAGCTTGTCGGGGACACGGTACAACTTC. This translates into CASSLSGTRYNF.